This passage covers 28 T cell receptor beta chains from one sample sequenced in a study of T cell repertoires in cytomegalovirus infection. Their target antigens are unknown. Via MiXCR, TCRdb re-called the reads, giving one row per CDR3 protein. The sample contains around 360,000 distinct CDR3 sequences, about 35% of which appear only once. Source: cultured PBMCs, taken from culture after CMV antigen stimulation. These receptors were collected from a human donor in good health (CMV status not recorded). Some clones in this sample may be carry-over from other donors' samples.

This clonotype showed up just a few times. V usage is TRBV4-2 and J usage is TRBJ1-1; D remains unclear. CDR1 and CDR2 (germline): LGHNA, YNFKEQ. The CDR3 length is 14 residues. V was trimmed by 5 bases and J by 4 bases, leaving 14 bases between them. The CDR3 DNA follows: TGTGCCAGCAGCGGGGAGGGCGCCAGCACTGAAGCTTTCTTT. Its protein product is CASSGEGASTEAFF.

This clonotype has just a few counts. The chain recombines TRBV7-2 with TRBJ2-1; D unclear. Germline CDR1 is SGHTA and CDR2 is FQGNSA. This CDR3 is 13 amino acids long. The V end lost 2 bases, the J end lost 7 bases, and 9 bases lay between the germline ends. Written as DNA, the CDR3 is TGTGCCAGCAGCTTACTTAGAATTAATGAGCAGTTCTTC. Its translation is CASSLLRINEQFF.

This clonotype came up a few times. The chain recombines TRBV9 with TRBJ2-3, with D unresolved. The CDR3 has 14 amino acids. V lost 0 bases to trimming and J lost 2 bases, with 7 bases between them. CDR1 and CDR2 from the germline V gene are SGDLS and YYNGEE. The CDR3: CASSVELYTDTQYF. The CDR3 DNA reads as TGTGCCAGCAGCGTAGAACTTTACACAGATACGCAGTATTTT.

In this sample, this clonotype turned up a few times. At one end the junction does not follow the germline gene, possibly because of a read error. The rearrangement joins TRBV15 to TRBJ2-5, with 10 bases fitting TRBD2. Germline lookup yields CDR1 LNHNV and CDR2 YYDKDF (reference sequence). The CDR3 sequence is 15 residues long. The DNA for the CDR3 is TGTGCCATCAGCAGGCTAGCGGGAGTCGAAGAGACCCAGTACTTC. Translated: CAISRLAGVEETQYF.

A note on this clonotype: This is likely a read error, given that the CDR3 carries no conserved phenylalanine or tryptophan at its end. V and J are TRBV6-6 and TRBJ2-7, with D possibly TRBD1 on 5 matching bases. The CDR3 has 15 amino acids. The germline V gene has CDR1 MNHNY and CDR2 SVGAGI (reference sequence). V dropped 2 bases and J dropped 3 bases, with 14 bases sitting between them. CDR3 in DNA: TGTGCCAGCAGTTACGGTCAGGGCCCCCTCTACGAGCAGTACCTC. Its translation: CASSYGQGPLYEQYL.

The CDR3 DNA reads TGCGCCAGCAGCTTGGATAGCGGGGGGACCTACGAGCAGTACGTC. This translates into CASSLDSGGTYEQYV. This chain uses TRBV5-1 with TRBJ2-7, with 10 positions matching TRBD2. The germline V gene encodes CDR1 SGHRS and CDR2 YFSETQ. The CDR3 is made up of 15 amino acids. V was clipped by 0 bases and J by 2 bases; unmatched bases: 2.

J is TRBJ2-2 and V is TRBV19; possibly TRBD1 or TRBD2 for D (5 bases each). The CDR3 is made up of 16 amino acids. The V gene's germline CDR1 is LNHDA and CDR2 SQIVND (reference sequence). Trimming shortened V by 6 bases and J by 4 bases, and 18 bases separated the two germline ends. The CDR3 DNA follows: TGTGCCAGTAGCCCCCTGGGGCAGGGAGCCACCGGGGAGCTGTTTTTT. Amino acid sequence: CASSPLGQGATGELFF.

The CDR3 coding sequence is TGTGCCAGTAGTACCCAACGGACAGATTATGGCTACACCTTC. Amino acid sequence: CASSTQRTDYGYTF. The chain is built from TRBV19 and TRBJ1-2; D is perhaps TRBD1 (6 bases). CDR1 is LNHDA and CDR2 is SQIVND in the germline V gene (reference sequence). Trimming cost V 4 bases and J 5 bases, with 14 bases left between them. This CDR3 is built from 14 residues.

This clonotype was seen a handful of times. V gene TRBV19 combines with J gene TRBJ2-1; 10 bases align to TRBD2. Germline lookup yields CDR1 LNHDA and CDR2 SQIVND (reference sequence). V was pared by 3 bases and J by 10 bases, with 9 bases of the junction left unmatched. The length of the CDR3 is 15 residues. The CDR3 sequence is CASSIGLAGVVEQFF. In nucleotides, the CDR3 is TGTGCCAGTAGTATTGGTCTAGCGGGAGTTGTCGAGCAGTTCTTC.

This clonotype was counted only a few times. The chain is built from TRBV12-3 or TRBV12-4 and TRBJ2-7, with D hard to call. With 4 bases removed from V and 0 bases from J, the gap between germline ends came to 10 bases. The CDR3 covers 14 residues. The CDR3 region has the DNA TGTGCCAGCAGTTCAGGATTGAGCTCCTACGAGCAGTACTTC. Protein: CASSSGLSSYEQYF.

The chain joins TRBV7-2 to TRBJ2-1; D unresolved. The CDR3 is made up of 12 amino acids. Germline V CDR1 and CDR2: SGHTA, FQGNSA. Trimming left V 0 bases short and J 10 bases short, with 7 bases between. The CDR3, as DNA: TGTGCCAGCAGCTTAGCTTTTCGAGAGCAGTTCTTC. It translates to CASSLAFREQFF.

This clonotype has ten or more counts. This chain joins TRBV12-3 or TRBV12-4 and TRBJ2-7; tentatively, D is TRBD1 (10 bases). The CDR3 loop spans 17 amino acids. Trimming shortened V by 7 bases and J by 5 bases, and 27 bases separated the two germline ends. Here the CDR3 reads CASKRQGAQASGNEQYF. In DNA, the CDR3 is TGTGCCAGCAAAAGACAGGGGGCGCAGGCTAGCGGGAACGAGCAGTACTTC.

This clonotype was found many times. This chain links TRBV6-1 with TRBJ1-6, with D possibly TRBD1 on 6 matching bases. Germline V gene sequence: CDR1 MNHNS, CDR2 SASEGT. This CDR3 spans 13 amino acids. V was pared by 2 bases and J by 7 bases, with 6 bases between. CDR3 protein: CASSETGNSPLHF. The CDR3 DNA reads TGTGCCAGCAGTGAAACAGGGAATTCACCCCTCCACTTT.

The CDR3 nucleotides are TGTGCCAGCAGCTTGGACACAGTACCGGGGGTAAATGAGCAGTTCTTC. Amino acid sequence: CASSLDTVPGVNEQFF. The chain carries TRBV5-4 and TRBJ2-1; possible D gene TRBD2, 6 bases. The germline gives CDR1 SGHNT, CDR2 YYREEE (reference sequence). This CDR3 has 16 amino acids. V was clipped by 0 bases and J by 7 bases, with 17 bases between them.

This clonotype turned up a few times. The V gene is TRBV27, the J gene TRBJ2-3; either TRBD1 or TRBD2 may fit D (6 bases each). CDR3 length equals 14 residues. Germline CDR1 reads MNHEY; CDR2 reads SMNVEV (reference sequence). Trimming pared 5 bases from V and 4 bases from J, leaving 13 bases between. CDR3 loop: CASSDGGHADTQYF. CDR3 bases: TGTGCCAGCAGTGATGGGGGGCACGCAGATACGCAGTATTTT.

The gene calls are TRBV6-2 or TRBV6-3 and TRBJ2-7, with 13 bases matching TRBD2. Germline trimming cut 6 bases from V and 2 bases from J; bases unmatched to any gene: 4. The CDR3 length is 15 residues. Looked up from germline, CDR1 is MNHEY and CDR2 is SVGEGT. CDR3 region: CASSNGLAGAYEQYF. As DNA, the CDR3 is TGTGCCAGCAGCAACGGACTAGCGGGAGCCTACGAGCAGTACTTC.

This clonotype was seen only a few times. V usage is TRBV20-1 and J usage is TRBJ2-3; 10 bases are a match to TRBD1. The CDR3 has 11 residues. V shed 6 bases and J 8 bases; nucleotides not matched to a gene: 2. Germline V gene sequence: CDR1 DFQATT, CDR2 SNEGSKA (reference sequence). The CDR3 DNA follows: TGCAGTGCGAGGACAGGGGGTACGCAGTATTTT. It encodes CSARTGGTQYF.

In the case of this clonotype: The junction differs from germline at one of its ends, possibly a read error. V is TRBV5-3 and J is TRBJ2-1, with D possibly being TRBD1 or TRBD2 (6 bases each). TRBV5-3 is known as an ORF, though its function is uncertain. The CDR3 consists of 16 residues. The CDR3 loop is CASSLSGGGSYNEQFF. DNA of the CDR3: TGTGCCAGCAGCTTGAGCGGAGGGGGCTCCTACAATGAGCAGTTCTTC.

This clonotype was recorded a few times. V gene TRBV19 combines with J gene TRBJ1-1, with D hard to call. This CDR3 region has 13 residues. CDR1 is LNHDA and CDR2 is SQIVND in the germline V gene (reference sequence). V was cut by 3 bases and J by 3 bases, with 8 bases left in between. Here the CDR3 DNA reads TGTGCCAGTAGTATGAGGGCGGACACTGAAGCTTTCTTT. Amino acid sequence: CASSMRADTEAFF.

The chain has TRBV6-2 or TRBV6-3 and TRBJ2-2, with D possibly TRBD1 on 7 matching bases. Trimming took off 7 bases at V and 0 bases at J, with 18 bases between the two ends. The CDR3 spans 17 residues. Germline-derived CDR1 and CDR2 are MNHEY and SVGEGT. The CDR3 coding sequence is TGTGCCAGCACCCCAAAGGGGGCGGGGTCGAACACCGGGGAGCTGTTTTTT. Translating it yields CASTPKGAGSNTGELFF.

This chain links TRBV4-2 with TRBJ2-1; 8 positions agree with TRBD2. V lost 0 bases and J lost 0; bases outside the gene matches: 7. Germline loops: CDR1 LGHNA, CDR2 YNFKEQ. The CDR3 is 18 residues long. The CDR3 here is CASSQDPPSGYSYNEQFF. Written as DNA, the CDR3 is TGTGCCAGCAGCCAAGATCCCCCTAGCGGGTACTCCTACAATGAGCAGTTCTTC.

The J gene is TRBJ2-3, the V gene TRBV12-3 or TRBV12-4; 8 bases map to TRBD2. V lost 2 bases to trimming and J lost 5 bases; unmatched junction nucleotides: 9. The CDR3 is made up of 16 amino acids. The CDR3 sequence is CASSLPPGGARDTQYF. The CDR3 DNA is TGTGCCAGCAGTTTACCTCCGGGGGGGGCGCGAGATACGCAGTATTTT.

This clonotype was counted between two and nine times. The CDR3 coding sequence is TGTGCCAGCAGAGATATCCGATCTGAAGCTTTCTTT. This translates into CASRDIRSEAFF. The V gene is TRBV12-3 or TRBV12-4, the J gene TRBJ1-1, with unresolved D. This CDR3 has 12 residues. V lost 6 bases, J lost 6 bases, and 11 bases lay in between.

CDR3 bases: TGTGCCAGTAGTTCCCGTTCGGACAGCCGCACAGATACGCAGTATTTT. It is translated as CASSSRSDSRTDTQYF. The chain is built from TRBV19 and TRBJ2-3; D may be TRBD1 (6 bases). Per germline, CDR1 LNHDA and CDR2 SQIVND (reference sequence). Between the trimmed V and J ends, which lost 5 bases and 1 base, there was a span of 16 bases. CDR3 size: 16 residues.

The rearrangement uses TRBV27 and TRBJ1-1, with D perhaps matching TRBD1 (6 bases). The CDR3 sequence is 14 residues long. V gave up 4 bases and J gave up 2 bases, with 11 bases separating them. Germline V gene sequence: CDR1 MNHEY, CDR2 SMNVEV (reference sequence). This CDR3 reads CASSSGTPNTEAFF. The CDR3 DNA reads TGTGCCAGCAGTTCCGGGACACCAAACACTGAAGCTTTCTTT.

The rearrangement joins TRBV6-2 or TRBV6-3 to TRBJ2-2; 8 bases are a match to TRBD1. The CDR3 consists of 16 residues. Germline loops: CDR1 MNHEY, CDR2 SVGEGT. Losses at the gene ends were 4 bases for V and 4 bases for J; bases not matched to a gene: 8. The CDR3 region is CASSFPRGQITGELFF. The DNA for the CDR3 is TGTGCCAGCAGTTTTCCCAGGGGGCAAATCACCGGGGAGCTGTTTTTT.

This clonotype was counted between two and nine times. This rearrangement joins TRBV6-2 or TRBV6-3 to TRBJ1-6; the match to TRBD1 covers 9 bases. Unmatched junction bases numbered 9, after V lost 7 bases and J lost 8 bases. Germline lookup yields CDR1 MNHEY and CDR2 SVGEGT. The CDR3 spans 15 residues. CDR3 nucleotide sequence: TGTGCCAGCAACGCGCCGGGACAGGGTCATTCACCCCTCCACTTT. Protein: CASNAPGQGHSPLHF.

The chain combines TRBV24-1 with TRBJ1-5, with 10 positions matching TRBD1. CDR3 length: 15 residues. Germline trimming cut 5 bases from V and 3 bases from J; bases unmatched to any gene: 3. Germline loops: CDR1 KGHDR, CDR2 SFDVKD. The CDR3, as DNA: TGTGCCACCAGTGGTGGGACAGGGGTCAATCAGCCCCAGCATTTT. Amino acid sequence: CATSGGTGVNQPQHF.